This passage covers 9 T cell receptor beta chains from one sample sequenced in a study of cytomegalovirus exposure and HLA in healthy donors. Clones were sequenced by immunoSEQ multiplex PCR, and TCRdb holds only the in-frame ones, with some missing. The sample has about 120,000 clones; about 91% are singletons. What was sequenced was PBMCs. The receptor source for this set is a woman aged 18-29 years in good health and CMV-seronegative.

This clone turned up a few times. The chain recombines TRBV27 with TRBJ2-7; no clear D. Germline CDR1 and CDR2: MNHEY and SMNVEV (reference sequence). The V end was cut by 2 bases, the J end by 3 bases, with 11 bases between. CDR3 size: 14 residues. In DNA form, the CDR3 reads TGTGCCAGCAGTTTAATGGCGGTGGGCTACGAGCAGTACTTC. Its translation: CASSLMAVGYEQYF.

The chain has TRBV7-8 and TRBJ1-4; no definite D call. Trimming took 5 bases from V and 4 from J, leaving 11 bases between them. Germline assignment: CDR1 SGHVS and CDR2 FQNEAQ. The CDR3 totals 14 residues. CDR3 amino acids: CASSRGGNNEKLFF. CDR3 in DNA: TGTGCCAGCAGCCGAGGCGGAAATAATGAAAAACTGTTTTTT.

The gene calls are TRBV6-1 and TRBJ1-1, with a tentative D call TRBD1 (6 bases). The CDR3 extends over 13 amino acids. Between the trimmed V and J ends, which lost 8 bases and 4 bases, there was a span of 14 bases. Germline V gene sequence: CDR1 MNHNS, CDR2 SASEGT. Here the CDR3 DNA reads TGTGCCAGCGGTTCGACAGGAGGCACTGAAGCTTTCTTT. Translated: CASGSTGGTEAFF.

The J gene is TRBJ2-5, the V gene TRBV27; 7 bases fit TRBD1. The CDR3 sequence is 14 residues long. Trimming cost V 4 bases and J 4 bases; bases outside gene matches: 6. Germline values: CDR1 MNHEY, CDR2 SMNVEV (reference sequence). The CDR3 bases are TGTGCCAGCAGTTCCTGGGACAGCACAGAGACCCAGTACTTC. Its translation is CASSSWDSTETQYF.

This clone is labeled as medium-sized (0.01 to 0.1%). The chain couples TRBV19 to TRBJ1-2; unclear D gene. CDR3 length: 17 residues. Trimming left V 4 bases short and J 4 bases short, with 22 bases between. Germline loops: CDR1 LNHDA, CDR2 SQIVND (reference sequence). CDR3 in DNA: TGTGCCAGTAGTACTGACAAGTGGGTAACTGGTGGCTATGGCTACACCTTC. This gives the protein CASSTDKWVTGGYGYTF.

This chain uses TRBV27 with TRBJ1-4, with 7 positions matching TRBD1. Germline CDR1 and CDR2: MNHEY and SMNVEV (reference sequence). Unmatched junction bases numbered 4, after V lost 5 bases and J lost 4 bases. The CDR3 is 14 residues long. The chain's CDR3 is CASSQQGSNEKLFF. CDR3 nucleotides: TGTGCCAGCAGTCAACAGGGGAGTAATGAAAAACTGTTTTTT.

CDR3 in amino acids: CASSFFWEQAASGYTF. The CDR3 nucleotides read TGTGCCAGCAGTTTTTTTTGGGAACAGGCGGCGAGTGGCTACACCTTC. This sequence joins TRBV28 and TRBJ1-2, with D possibly matching TRBD1 (5 bases). The germline CDR1 and CDR2 sequences are MDHEN and SYDVKM. Trimming cost V 3 bases and J 7 bases, with 21 bases left between them. The CDR3 covers 16 residues.

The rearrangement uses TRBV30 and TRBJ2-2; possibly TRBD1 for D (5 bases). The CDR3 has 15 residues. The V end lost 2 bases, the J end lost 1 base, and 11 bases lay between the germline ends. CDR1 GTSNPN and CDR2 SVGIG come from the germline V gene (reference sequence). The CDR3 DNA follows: TGTGCCTGGAGTCCCCCAGGGATGAACACCGGGGAGCTGTTTTTT. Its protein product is CAWSPPGMNTGELFF.

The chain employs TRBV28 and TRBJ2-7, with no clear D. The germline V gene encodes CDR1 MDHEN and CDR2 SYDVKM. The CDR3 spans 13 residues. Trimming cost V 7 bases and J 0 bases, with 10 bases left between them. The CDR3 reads CASKLENSYEQYV. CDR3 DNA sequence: TGTGCCAGCAAGCTGGAGAACTCCTACGAGCAGTACGTC.